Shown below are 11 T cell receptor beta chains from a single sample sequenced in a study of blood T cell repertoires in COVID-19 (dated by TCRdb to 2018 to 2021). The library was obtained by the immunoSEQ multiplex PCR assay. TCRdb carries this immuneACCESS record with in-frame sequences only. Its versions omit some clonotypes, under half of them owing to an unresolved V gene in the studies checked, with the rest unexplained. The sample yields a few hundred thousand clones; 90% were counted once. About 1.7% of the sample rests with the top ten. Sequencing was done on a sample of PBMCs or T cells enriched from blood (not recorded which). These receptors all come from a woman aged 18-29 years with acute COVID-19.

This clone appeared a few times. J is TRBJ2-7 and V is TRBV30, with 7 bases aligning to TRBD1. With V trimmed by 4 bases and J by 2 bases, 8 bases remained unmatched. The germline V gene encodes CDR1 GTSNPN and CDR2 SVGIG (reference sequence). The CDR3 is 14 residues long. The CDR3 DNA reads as TGTGCCTGGAACACCAGGGGGTTGGCCTACGAGCAGTACTTC. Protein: CAWNTRGLAYEQYF.

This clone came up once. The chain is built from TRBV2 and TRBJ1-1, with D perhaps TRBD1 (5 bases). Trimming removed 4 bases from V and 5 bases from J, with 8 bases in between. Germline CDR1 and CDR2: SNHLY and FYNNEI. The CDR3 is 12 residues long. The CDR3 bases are TGTGCCAGCAGTGTGGCAGGGACTGAAGCTTTCTTT. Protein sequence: CASSVAGTEAFF.

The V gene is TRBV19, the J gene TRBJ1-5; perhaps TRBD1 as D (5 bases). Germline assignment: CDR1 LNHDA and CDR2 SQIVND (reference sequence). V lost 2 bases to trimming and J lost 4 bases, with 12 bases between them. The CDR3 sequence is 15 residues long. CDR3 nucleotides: TGTGCCAGTAGTATAAGGGGCGCGGGAAATCAGCCCCAGCATTTT. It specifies CASSIRGAGNQPQHF. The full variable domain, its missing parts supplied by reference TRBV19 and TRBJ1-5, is DGGITQSPKYLFRKEGQNVTLSCEQNLNHDAMYWYRQDPGQGLRLIYYSQIVNDFQKGDIAEGYSVSREKKESFPLTVTSAQKNPTAFYLCASSIRGAGNQPQHFGDGTRLSIL.

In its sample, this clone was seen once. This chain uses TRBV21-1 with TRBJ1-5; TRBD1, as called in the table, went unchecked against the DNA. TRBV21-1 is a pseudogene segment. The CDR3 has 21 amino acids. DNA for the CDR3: TGTGCCAGCAGCAATAAAGGACAGGGCGAGCAGAGGGCTAGTCGGAATCAGCCCCAGCATTTT. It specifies CASSNKGQGEQRASRNQPQHF.

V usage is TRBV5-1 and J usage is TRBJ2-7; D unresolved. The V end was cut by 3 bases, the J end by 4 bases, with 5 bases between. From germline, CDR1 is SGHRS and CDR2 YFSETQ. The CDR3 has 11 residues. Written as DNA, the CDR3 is TGCGCCAGCAGCTCCCCTTACGAGCAGTACTTC. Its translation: CASSSPYEQYF.

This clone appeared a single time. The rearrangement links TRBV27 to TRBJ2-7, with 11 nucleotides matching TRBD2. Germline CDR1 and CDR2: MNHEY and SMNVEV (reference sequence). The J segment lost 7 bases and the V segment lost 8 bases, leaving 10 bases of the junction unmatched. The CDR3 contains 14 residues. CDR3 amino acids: CASLALAGAGEQYF. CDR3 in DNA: TGTGCCAGCCTCGCACTAGCGGGAGCGGGTGAGCAGTACTTC.

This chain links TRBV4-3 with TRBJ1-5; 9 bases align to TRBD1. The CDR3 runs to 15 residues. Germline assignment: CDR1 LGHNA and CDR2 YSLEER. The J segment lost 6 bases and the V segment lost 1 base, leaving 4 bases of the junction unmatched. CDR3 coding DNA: TGCGCCAGCAGCCAAGGGACAGGGGAAGGTCAGCCCCAGCATTTT. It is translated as CASSQGTGEGQPQHF.

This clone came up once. This CDR3 is CASSQDGGLFTDTQYF. As DNA, the CDR3 is TGTGCCAGCAGCCAAGATGGGGGACTCTTCACAGATACGCAGTATTTT. The rearrangement joins TRBV14 to TRBJ2-3; weak D call: TRBD2 (6 bases). There are 16 residues in the CDR3. Germline CDR1 reads SGHDN; CDR2 reads FVKESK. V shed 0 bases and J shed 2 bases, with 12 bases lying between them.

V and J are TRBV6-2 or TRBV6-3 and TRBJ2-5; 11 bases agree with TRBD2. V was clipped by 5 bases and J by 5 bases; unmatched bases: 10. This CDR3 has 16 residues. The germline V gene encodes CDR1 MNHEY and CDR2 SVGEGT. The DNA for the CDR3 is TGTGCCAGCAGTCGTAGCGGGAGGGCCGGGAGTGAGACCCAGTACTTC. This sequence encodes CASSRSGRAGSETQYF.

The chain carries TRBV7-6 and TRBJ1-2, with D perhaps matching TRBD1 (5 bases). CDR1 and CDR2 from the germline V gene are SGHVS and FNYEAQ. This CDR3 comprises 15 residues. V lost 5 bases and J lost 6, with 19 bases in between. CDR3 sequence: CASSRLQDSRDGYTF. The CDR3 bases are TGTGCCAGCAGCCGCTTACAGGATAGTAGAGATGGCTACACCTTC.

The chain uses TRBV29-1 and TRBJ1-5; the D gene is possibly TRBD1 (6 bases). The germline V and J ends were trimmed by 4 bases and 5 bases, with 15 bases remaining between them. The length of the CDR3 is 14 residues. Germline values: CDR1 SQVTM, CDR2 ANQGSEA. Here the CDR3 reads CSVAFGGADQPQHF. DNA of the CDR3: TGCAGCGTTGCCTTTGGGGGCGCCGATCAGCCCCAGCATTTT.